Below are 8 T cell receptor beta chains sequenced from a single sample in a study of ipilimumab plus nivolumab after autologous stem cell transplantation. Using immunoSEQ multiplex PCR, the repertoire was profiled, and TCRdb retains in-frame clones only, with some absent. The sample lists some 45,000 clones, 70% to 90% occurring once. The sample consisted of PBMCs, taken in a trial of ipilimumab plus nivolumab as post-transplant consolidation. The receptors derive from a male donor with multiple myeloma.

The CDR3 nucleotides are TGTGCCAGCAGTTCTAGCGGGACATACACTTCCTACAATGAGCAGTTCTTC. Its translation: CASSSSGTYTSYNEQFF. V and J are TRBV27 and TRBJ2-1; 9 positions match TRBD2. This CDR3 has 17 amino acids. With 4 bases clipped from V and 1 base from J, the junction kept 8 bases outside the gene matches. Germline V gene data show CDR1 as MNHEY and CDR2 as SMNVEV (reference sequence).

This clone has a handful of counts. V and J are TRBV19 and TRBJ1-2; possibly TRBD1 for D (6 bases). The CDR3 has 14 amino acids. Germline loops: CDR1 LNHDA, CDR2 SQIVND (reference sequence). V shed 4 bases and J shed 1 base, with 10 bases lying between them. DNA of the CDR3: TGTGCCAGTAGTAGGGACACTAATAACTATGGCTACACCTTC. Protein: CASSRDTNNYGYTF.

In its sample, this clone was seen once. Other DNA sequences from this sample encode an identical CDR3 as well. The chain links TRBV19 to TRBJ2-1; TRBD2 aligns across 7 bases. Trimming at V came to 3 bases and at J to 3 bases, leaving 5 bases not matched to a gene. Germline lookup yields CDR1 LNHDA and CDR2 SQIVND (reference sequence). The CDR3 has 15 residues. CDR3 protein: CASSIPQRGYNEQFF. The CDR3 bases are TGTGCCAGTAGTATCCCCCAGCGGGGCTACAATGAGCAGTTCTTC.

The J gene is TRBJ1-2, the V gene TRBV6-6; D remains ambiguous. V lost 0 bases and J 8 bases, leaving 10 bases between the germline ends. Germline CDR1 is MNHNY and CDR2 is SVGAGI (reference sequence). This CDR3 is built from 13 residues. The CDR3 protein is CASSYSPGIGYTF. Here the CDR3 DNA reads TGTGCCAGCAGTTACTCTCCCGGGATCGGCTACACCTTC.

This chain uses TRBV5-1 with TRBJ2-5; 9 bases line up with TRBD1. The assigned J gene may be wrong: the sequence end matches TRBJ2-7 better. CDR3 length: 15 residues. Germline values: CDR1 SGHRS, CDR2 YFSETQ. In DNA, the CDR3 is TGCGCCAGCAGCCCGGGACAGGGCTACTCCTACGAGCAGTACTTC. Translated: CASSPGQGYSYEQYF.

This clone was observed a few times. V usage is TRBV9 and J usage is TRBJ1-6; a possible D gene is TRBD1 (5 bases). This CDR3 spans 15 amino acids. CDR1 SGDLS and CDR2 YYNGEE come from the germline V gene. Trimming took off 2 bases at V and 4 bases at J, with 10 bases between the two ends. The chain's CDR3 is CASSVGRVYNSPLHF. As DNA, the CDR3 is TGTGCCAGCAGCGTGGGCAGGGTTTATAATTCACCCCTCCACTTT. The full variable domain, with the rest looked up from reference TRBV9 and TRBJ1-6, is DSGVTQTPKHLITATGQRVTLRCSPRSGDLSVYWYQQSLDQGLQFLIQYYNGEERAKGNILERFSAQQFPDLHSELNLSSLELGDSALYFCASSVGRVYNSPLHFGNGTRLTVT.

The chain links TRBV2 to TRBJ2-5, with TRBD1 matching over 7 bases. Germline-derived CDR1 and CDR2 are SNHLY and FYNNEI. J gave up 1 base and V 7 bases, and 6 bases lay outside the gene matches. CDR3 length: 14 amino acids. This CDR3 is CASTPTGIQETQYF. The DNA of the CDR3 is TGTGCCAGCACGCCGACAGGGATCCAAGAGACCCAGTACTTC.

The V call is TRBV18, the J call TRBJ2-6, with 12 bases identical to TRBD1. J was trimmed by 4 bases and V by 9 bases; bases with no gene match: 7. Germline V gene data show CDR1 as KGHSH and CDR2 as LQKENI. There are 16 residues in the CDR3. CDR3 nucleotide sequence: TGTGCCAGTCCGGGACAGGGGGCGCGAGGGGCCAACGTCCTGACTTTC. It codes for CASPGQGARGANVLTF.